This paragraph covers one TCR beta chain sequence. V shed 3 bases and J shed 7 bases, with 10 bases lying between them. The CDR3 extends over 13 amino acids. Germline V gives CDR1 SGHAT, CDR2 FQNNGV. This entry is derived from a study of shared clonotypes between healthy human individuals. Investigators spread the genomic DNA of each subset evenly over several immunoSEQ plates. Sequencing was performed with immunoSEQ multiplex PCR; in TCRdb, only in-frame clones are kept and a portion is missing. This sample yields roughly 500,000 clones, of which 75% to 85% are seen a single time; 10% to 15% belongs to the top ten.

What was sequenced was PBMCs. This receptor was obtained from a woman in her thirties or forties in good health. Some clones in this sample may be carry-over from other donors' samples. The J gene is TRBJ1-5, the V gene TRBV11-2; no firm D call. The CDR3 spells CASSFALTQPQHF. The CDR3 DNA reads TGTGCCAGCAGCTTCGCCCTCACGCAGCCCCAGCATTTT.